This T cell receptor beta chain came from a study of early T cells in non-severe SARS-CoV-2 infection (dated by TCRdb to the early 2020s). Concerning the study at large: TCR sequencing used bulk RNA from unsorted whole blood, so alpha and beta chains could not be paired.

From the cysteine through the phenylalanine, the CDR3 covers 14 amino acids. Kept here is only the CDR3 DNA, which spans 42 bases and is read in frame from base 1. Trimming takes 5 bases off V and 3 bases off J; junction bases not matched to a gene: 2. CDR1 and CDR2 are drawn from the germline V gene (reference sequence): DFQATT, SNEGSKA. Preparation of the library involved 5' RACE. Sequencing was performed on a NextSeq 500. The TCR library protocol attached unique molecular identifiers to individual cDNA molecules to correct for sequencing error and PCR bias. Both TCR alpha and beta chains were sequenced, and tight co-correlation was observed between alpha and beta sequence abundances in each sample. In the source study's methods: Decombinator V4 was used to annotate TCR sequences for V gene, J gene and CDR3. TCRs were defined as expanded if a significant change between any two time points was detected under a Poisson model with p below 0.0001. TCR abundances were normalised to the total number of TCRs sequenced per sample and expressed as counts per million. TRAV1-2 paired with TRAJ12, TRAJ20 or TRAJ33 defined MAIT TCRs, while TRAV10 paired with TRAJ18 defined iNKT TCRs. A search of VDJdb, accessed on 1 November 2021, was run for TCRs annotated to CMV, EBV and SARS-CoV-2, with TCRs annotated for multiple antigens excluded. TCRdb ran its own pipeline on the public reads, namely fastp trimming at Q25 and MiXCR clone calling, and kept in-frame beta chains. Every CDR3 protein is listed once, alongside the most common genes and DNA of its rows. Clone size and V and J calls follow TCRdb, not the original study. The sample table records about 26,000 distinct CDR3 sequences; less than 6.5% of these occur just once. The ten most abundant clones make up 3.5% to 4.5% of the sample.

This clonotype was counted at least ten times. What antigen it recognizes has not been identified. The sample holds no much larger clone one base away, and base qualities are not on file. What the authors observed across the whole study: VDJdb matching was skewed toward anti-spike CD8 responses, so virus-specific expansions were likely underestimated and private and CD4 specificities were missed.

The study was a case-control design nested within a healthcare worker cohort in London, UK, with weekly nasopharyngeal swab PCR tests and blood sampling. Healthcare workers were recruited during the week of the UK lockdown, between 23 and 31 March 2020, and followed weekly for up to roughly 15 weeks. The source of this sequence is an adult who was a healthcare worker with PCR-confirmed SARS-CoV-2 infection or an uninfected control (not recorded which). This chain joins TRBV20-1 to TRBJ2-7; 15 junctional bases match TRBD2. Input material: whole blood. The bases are TGCAGTGCTGGGGGACTAGCGGGGGGCTACGAGCAGTACTTC. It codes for CSAGGLAGGYEQYF.